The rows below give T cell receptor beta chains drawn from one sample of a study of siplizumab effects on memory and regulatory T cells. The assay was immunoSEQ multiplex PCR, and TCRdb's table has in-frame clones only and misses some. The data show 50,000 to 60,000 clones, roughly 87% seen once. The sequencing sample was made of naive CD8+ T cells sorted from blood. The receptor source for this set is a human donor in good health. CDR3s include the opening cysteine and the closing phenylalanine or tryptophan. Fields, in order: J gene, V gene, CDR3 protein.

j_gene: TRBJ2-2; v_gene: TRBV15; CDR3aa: CATSRDPPDRGALLFF
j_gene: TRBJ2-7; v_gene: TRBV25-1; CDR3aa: CASSGNRGLAGVEQYF
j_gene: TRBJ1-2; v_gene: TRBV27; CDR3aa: CASSLGQHYGYTF
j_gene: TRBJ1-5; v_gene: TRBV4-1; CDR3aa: CASSQGVAQPQHF
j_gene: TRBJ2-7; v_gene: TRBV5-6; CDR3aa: CASSALWSSGGYEQYF
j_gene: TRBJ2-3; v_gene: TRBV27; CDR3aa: CASSWGASTDTQYF
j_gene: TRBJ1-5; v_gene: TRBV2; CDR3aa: CASSTGTLFQPQHF
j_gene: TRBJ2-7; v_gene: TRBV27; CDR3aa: CASSYGGAIPYEQYF
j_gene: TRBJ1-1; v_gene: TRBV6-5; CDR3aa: CASRPGQGNTEAFF
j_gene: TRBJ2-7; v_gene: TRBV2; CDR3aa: CASSVQGTARYEQYF
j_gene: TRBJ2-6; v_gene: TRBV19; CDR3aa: CASSIISGANVLTF
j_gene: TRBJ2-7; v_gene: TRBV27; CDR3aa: CASSSIAGGSYEQYF
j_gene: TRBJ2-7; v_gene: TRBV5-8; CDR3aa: CASRTDHEQYF
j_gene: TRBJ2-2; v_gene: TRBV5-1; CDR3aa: CASSFNSRTGELFF
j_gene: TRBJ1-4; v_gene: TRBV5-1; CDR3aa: CASSLAGGTNEKLFF
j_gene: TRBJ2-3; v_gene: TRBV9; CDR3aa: CASGPIAGDADTQYF
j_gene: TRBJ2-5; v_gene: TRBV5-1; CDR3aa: CASSLGHGQEGETQYF
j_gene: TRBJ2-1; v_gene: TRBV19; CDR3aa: CASSSGGADYNEQFF
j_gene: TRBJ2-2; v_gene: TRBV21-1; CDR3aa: CASSKLDRPLLTGELFF
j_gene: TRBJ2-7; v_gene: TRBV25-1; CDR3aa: CASSDFDYEQYF
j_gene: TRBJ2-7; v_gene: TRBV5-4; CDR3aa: CASSSSGQHYEQYF
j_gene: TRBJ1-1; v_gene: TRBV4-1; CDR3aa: CASSQVASAPMNTEAFF
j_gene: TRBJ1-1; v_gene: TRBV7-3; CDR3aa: CASSPSLGNTEAFF
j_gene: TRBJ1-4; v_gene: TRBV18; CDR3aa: CASSPAGTNEKLFF
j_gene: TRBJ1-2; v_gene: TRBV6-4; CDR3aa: CASSDSKTGLRYGYTF
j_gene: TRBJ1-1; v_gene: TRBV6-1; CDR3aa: CASSLRQDYTEAFF
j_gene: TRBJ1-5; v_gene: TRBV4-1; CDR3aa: CASSQDGGAGNQPQHF
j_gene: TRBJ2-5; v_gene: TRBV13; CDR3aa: CASSLATETQYF
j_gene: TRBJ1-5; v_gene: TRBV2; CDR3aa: CASYRGQGSQPQHF
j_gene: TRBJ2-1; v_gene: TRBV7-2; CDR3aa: CASSLAAGVYNEQFF
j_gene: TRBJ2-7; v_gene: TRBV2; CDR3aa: CASYDVGVYSYEQYF
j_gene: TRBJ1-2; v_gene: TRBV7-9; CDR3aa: CASILTGTDANYGYTF
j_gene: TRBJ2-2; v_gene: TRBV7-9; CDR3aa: CASSSSFLAAGRSTGELFF
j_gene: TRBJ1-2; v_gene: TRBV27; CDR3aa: CASSLSEGYGYTF
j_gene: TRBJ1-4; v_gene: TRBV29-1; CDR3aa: CSVWGQGGEKLFF
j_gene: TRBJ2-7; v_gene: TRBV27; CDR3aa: CASSFLPAGGQYF
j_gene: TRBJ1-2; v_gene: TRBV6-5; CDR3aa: CASSYSAGILDYGYTF
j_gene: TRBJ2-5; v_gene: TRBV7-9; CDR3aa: CASSQYLETQYF
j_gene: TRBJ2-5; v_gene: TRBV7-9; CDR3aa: CASSLPQAYQETQYF
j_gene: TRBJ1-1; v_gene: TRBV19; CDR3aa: CASSISQNTEAFF
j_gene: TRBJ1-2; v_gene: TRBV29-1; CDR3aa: CSVSPGQGSYGYTF
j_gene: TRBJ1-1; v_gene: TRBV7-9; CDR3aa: CASSSSTWGTEAFF
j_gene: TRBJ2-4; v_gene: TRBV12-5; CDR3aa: CASSGVTDSAPSDIQYF